The entry below describes one TCR beta chain. What the recovered Cohort 3 donors had was two negative PCRs, clearance, or symptom resolution. Sequencing used immunoSEQ multiplex PCR; TCRdb keeps in-frame clones, though not all of them. The data contain hundreds of thousands of clones, around 90% of them singletons. The CDR3 sequence is 11 residues long. V was shortened by 2 bases and J by 11 bases, with 9 bases between the two germline ends. CDR1 and CDR2 from the germline V gene are SGHAT and FQNNGV. The record originates from a study of blood T cell repertoires in COVID-19. This sequence was found in a woman in her fifties or sixties who had recovered from COVID-19. The sequenced sample was PBMCs or T cells enriched from blood (not recorded which). V usage is TRBV11-2 and J usage is TRBJ1-1, with unresolved D. CDR3 loop: CASSLYMMAFF. CDR3 in DNA: TGTGCCAGCAGCTTATACATGATGGCTTTCTTT.